The 3 T cell receptor beta chains reported below all come from one sample, sequenced in a study of cytomegalovirus exposure and HLA in healthy donors. Primers: 60 Vbeta forward and 13 Jbeta reverse. Profiling relied on immunoSEQ multiplex PCR, and the TCRdb table lists in-frame clones only, not all of them. The data show about 110,000 clones, with roughly 80% seen just once and 22% held by the top ten. The sequencing input was PBMCs. The receptor set was obtained from a man between 25 and 39 years old in good health and CMV-seropositive.

The V and J genes are TRBV11-2 and TRBJ2-7; no clear D gene. Germline V gene sequence: CDR1 SGHAT, CDR2 FQNNGV. The CDR3 extends over 14 amino acids. V was shortened by 5 bases and J by 5 bases, with 16 bases between the two germline ends. For the CDR3, the DNA is TGTGCCAGCAGCAGAGCCTCCATTAATAACGAGCAGTACTTC. It is translated as CASSRASINNEQYF.

This clone has only one observation. The rearrangement joins TRBV5-4 to TRBJ2-5; D gene unclear. The CDR3 runs to 14 residues. From germline, CDR1 is SGHNT and CDR2 YYREEE (reference sequence). V lost 4 bases, J lost 2 bases, and 12 bases lay in between. The DNA for the CDR3 is TGTGCCAGCAGCATTGAGCAGGTGCAAGAGACCCAGTACTTC. This codes for CASSIEQVQETQYF.

This chain joins TRBV11-2 and TRBJ2-7; D possibly corresponds to TRBD2 (6 bases). The CDR3 contains 13 residues. The germline V gene encodes CDR1 SGHAT and CDR2 FQNNGV. Trimming removed 1 base from V and 8 bases from J, with 12 bases in between. The CDR3, as DNA: TGTGCCAGCAGCTTAGCCCGGGGGATTCAGCAGTACTTC. Residues: CASSLARGIQQYF.